This TCR beta chain emerged from a study of shared clonotypes between healthy human individuals. Study as a whole: Each donor's CD8 memory used one plate, CD8 naive two, each CD4 subset three.

A CD45RA+ naive subset and a CD45RA-negative memory subset were split from CD4+ cells. CDR3 length: 12 residues. The germline V gene has CDR1 SNHLY and CDR2 FYNNEI. The V gene end was trimmed by 7 bases and the J gene end by 4 bases; junction bases not matched to a gene: 2. On this clone itself: Antigen unknown.

Overall study findings and caveats: Some naive CD4 clonotypes, 4% to 6%, turned up in common across four donors.

TCRdb keeps only in-frame clones here, not all; method: immunoSEQ multiplex PCR. The sample includes roughly 2,300,000 clones, about 90% of them seen just once. This TCR came from a man aged 18-30 years in good health. Some clones in this sample may be carry-over from other donors' samples. This chain uses TRBV2 with TRBJ2-3; the match to TRBD2 covers 7 bases. Sequencing used naive CD4+ T cells from PBMCs. Documented subset: CD45RA+ positively selected. CDR3 bases: TGTGCCAGCACAGGACTAGCAGATACGCAGTATTTT. This gives the protein CASTGLADTQYF.